One sample yielded the 8 T cell receptor beta chains listed below, sequenced in a study of cytomegalovirus exposure and HLA in healthy donors (dated by TCRdb to 2016 to 2017). The library was made by the immunoSEQ multiplex PCR assay. A mixture of 60 forward primers for TCR Vbeta segments and 13 reverse primers for TCR Jbeta segments was used in the multiplex PCR. The clones in this table, taken by TCRdb from immuneACCESS, are in-frame only. Not every clone is retained; where verified, under half of the shortfall comes from an unresolved V gene, and the cause of the rest is unknown. Across this sample there are about 120,000 clones, with 70% to 85% seen only once. The ten largest clones represent roughly 2.6% of the sample. The sample was PBMCs. Source of these receptors: a woman aged 18-30 years in good health and CMV-seronegative.

This clone was seen more than once but under ten times. This chain links TRBV6-5 with TRBJ2-1; 9 bases map to TRBD2. The germline gives CDR1 MNHEY, CDR2 SVGAGI. The CDR3 runs to 15 residues. V lost 4 bases and J lost 7; bases outside the gene matches: 8. The CDR3 loop reads CASSSSSGITNEQFF. As DNA, the CDR3 is TGTGCCAGCAGTTCCTCTAGCGGGATTACGAATGAGCAGTTCTTC.

The gene calls are TRBV6-1 and TRBJ1-1; 10 nucleotides match TRBD1. The CDR3 runs to 14 residues. Germline V gene data show CDR1 as MNHNS and CDR2 as SASEGT. The V and J ends lost 4 bases and 6 bases, in that order; junction bases with no gene match: 5. The CDR3 loop reads CASSGDRGLAEAFF. The CDR3 nucleotides are TGTGCCAGCAGTGGGGACAGGGGACTGGCTGAAGCTTTCTTT.

This sequence joins TRBV7-2 and TRBJ2-2; 7 nucleotides agree with TRBD2. The germline V gene has CDR1 SGHTA and CDR2 FQGNSA. The CDR3 is 15 amino acids. The V segment lost 8 bases and the J segment 2 bases; nucleotides outside the gene matches: 8. The CDR3: CASALAGDNTGELFF. The CDR3 nucleotides are TGTGCCAGCGCTTTGGCGGGAGACAACACCGGGGAGCTGTTTTTT.

The gene calls are TRBV11-3 and TRBJ1-1, with D tentatively TRBD1 (6 bases). Germline values: CDR1 SGHNT, CDR2 YENEEA. The V end was cut by 0 bases, the J end by 8 bases, with 10 bases between. The CDR3 sequence is 13 residues long. CDR3 nucleotides: TGTGCCAGCAGCTTAGATTTGGGGGCCGAAGCTTTCTTT. Its translation: CASSLDLGAEAFF.

The rearrangement links TRBV18 to TRBJ2-1, with a possible D match to TRBD2 (6 bases). V gave up 0 bases and J gave up 0 bases, with 9 bases separating them. The germline V gene has CDR1 KGHSH and CDR2 LQKENI. The CDR3 totals 16 residues. CDR3 in DNA: TGTGCCAGCTCACCACCGGGGAGGATCTCCTACAATGAGCAGTTCTTC. Residues: CASSPPGRISYNEQFF.

The chain links TRBV7-8 to TRBJ2-7, with TRBD1 identical over 7 bases. This CDR3 is built from 15 residues. Trimming cost V 5 bases and J 1 base; bases outside gene matches: 8. The germline gives CDR1 SGHVS, CDR2 FQNEAQ. CDR3 sequence: CASSRTGTASYEQYV. CDR3 sequence (DNA): TGTGCCAGCAGCAGGACCGGGACAGCATCCTACGAGCAGTACGTC.

This clone was detected a few times. The J gene is TRBJ2-2, the V gene TRBV4-2; 10 bases map to TRBD2. Germline trimming cut 1 base from V and 7 bases from J; bases unmatched to any gene: 6. There are 16 residues in the CDR3. Per the germline V gene, CDR1 is LGHNA and CDR2 is YNFKEQ. The CDR3 sequence is CASSQGSSGSGGELFF. The CDR3 DNA is TGTGCCAGCAGCCAAGGGTCTAGCGGGAGCGGCGGGGAGCTGTTTTTT.

In its sample, this clone was seen a few times. This chain connects TRBV6-1 to TRBJ2-5, with 9 bases that match TRBD1. Germline-derived CDR1 and CDR2 are MNHNS and SASEGT. J gave up 5 bases and V 6 bases, and 7 bases lay outside the gene matches. This CDR3 contains 14 residues. The CDR3: CASRSRDREETQYF. The CDR3 nucleotides are TGTGCCAGCAGGAGCCGGGACAGGGAGGAGACCCAGTACTTC.